This is a list of T cell receptor beta chains from one sample in a study of T cell responses to AZD1222 COVID-19 vaccine. Only in-frame clones appear in the TCRdb table, and some are missing; sequencing was by immunoSEQ multiplex PCR. The table includes 110,000 or so clones, 85% to 90% detected once. Source: peripheral blood, taken 28 days after the second AZD1222 dose. All receptors come from an adult who received the AZD1222 COVID-19 vaccine. CDR3s include the opening cysteine and the closing phenylalanine or tryptophan. The D gene is left open where the match is weak. Not all rows give a size; the values are once, few, many and, for expanded clones, a class.

J gene: TRBJ2-7
D gene: TRBD2
V gene: TRBV18
clone size: NA
CDR3 protein: CASSGRAYEQYF
CDR3 DNA: TGTGCCAGCTCGGGGAGGGCCTACGAGCAGTACTTC

J gene: TRBJ2-1
D gene: TRBD1
V gene: TRBV9
clone size: once
CDR3 protein: CASSVGTGFINEQFF
CDR3 DNA: TGTGCCAGCAGCGTCGGGACAGGGTTTATTAATGAGCAGTTCTTC

J gene: TRBJ2-3
D gene: TRBD2
V gene: TRBV27
clone size: NA
CDR3 protein: CASSPGLAGVKYF
CDR3 DNA: TGTGCCAGCAGTCCGGGACTAGCGGGAGTCAAGTATTTT

J gene: TRBJ1-5
D gene: NA
V gene: TRBV27
clone size: few
CDR3 protein: CASSAYTRSNQPQHF
CDR3 DNA: TGTGCCAGCAGTGCCTATACGCGTAGCAATCAGCCCCAGCATTTT

J gene: TRBJ2-3
D gene: NA
V gene: TRBV13
clone size: NA
CDR3 protein: CASSSDQADTQYF
CDR3 DNA: TGTGCCAGCAGCTCTGACCAGGCAGATACGCAGTATTTT

J gene: TRBJ2-7
D gene: TRBD1
V gene: TRBV5-1
clone size: NA
CDR3 protein: CASSWLPRDSSYEQYF
CDR3 DNA: TGCGCCAGCAGCTGGCTCCCCCGGGACAGTTCCTACGAGCAGTACTTC

J gene: TRBJ2-1
D gene: TRBD2
V gene: TRBV3-1/TRBV3-2
clone size: once
CDR3 protein: CASSQGRLAGEQFF
CDR3 DNA: TGTGCCAGCAGCCAAGGCAGACTAGCGGGGGAGCAGTTCTTC

J gene: TRBJ2-7
D gene: TRBD1
V gene: TRBV27
clone size: NA
CDR3 protein: CASSSPNRGGYEQYF
CDR3 DNA: TGTGCCAGCAGTTCCCCGAACAGGGGCGGCTACGAGCAGTACTTC

J gene: TRBJ2-1
D gene: TRBD2
V gene: TRBV2
clone size: NA
CDR3 protein: CASSRLAGVQFF
CDR3 DNA: TGTGCCAGCAGTCGACTAGCGGGGGTGCAGTTCTTC

J gene: TRBJ1-5
D gene: NA
V gene: TRBV18
clone size: NA
CDR3 protein: CASSLTSGNQPQHF
CDR3 DNA: TGTGCCAGCTCACTCACCTCGGGCAATCAGCCCCAGCATTTT

J gene: TRBJ1-2
D gene: TRBD1
V gene: TRBV10-3
clone size: NA
CDR3 protein: CAIRETGDNYGYTF
CDR3 DNA: TGTGCCATCAGGGAGACAGGGGATAACTATGGCTACACCTTC

J gene: TRBJ1-5
D gene: TRBD1
V gene: TRBV4-1
clone size: NA
CDR3 protein: CASSQRRDRGPLSNQPQHF
CDR3 DNA: TGCGCCAGCAGCCAACGCCGGGACAGGGGGCCACTTAGCAATCAGCCCCAGCATTTT

J gene: TRBJ2-2
D gene: NA
V gene: TRBV7-3
clone size: NA
CDR3 protein: CASSNRPENTGELFF
CDR3 DNA: TGTGCCAGCAGCAACCGACCAGAGAACACCGGGGAGCTGTTTTTT

J gene: TRBJ2-7
D gene: NA
V gene: TRBV12-3/TRBV12-4
clone size: NA
CDR3 protein: CASSFGSSYEQYF
CDR3 DNA: TGTGCCAGCAGTTTCGGGAGCTCCTACGAGCAGTACTTC